This T cell receptor (beta chain) stems from a study of tumor-infiltrating lymphocytes in primary liver carcinoma (dated by TCRdb to 2017 to 2019). Turning to the overall study: Of the five patients (three men and two women, aged 30 to 69 years), four had hepatocellular carcinoma and one had combined HCC and intrahepatic cholangiocarcinoma. A total of approximately 35 specimens from 5 patients underwent TCRbeta repertoire sequencing, comprising 25 tumor regions, 5 adjacent noncancerous liver tissues and 5 peripheral blood samples. Across five regions of each liver tumor, along with adjacent normal tissue and blood, the study brought together TCRbeta repertoire sequencing, expression microarrays and whole-exome sequencing. Each sample produced roughly 3.65 to 7.13 million productive TCRbeta reads, and read depth showed no significant difference between tissue types. Repertoires from technical replicates were highly reproducible, with mean shared-clone rates approximately 0.88 and correlation coefficients above 0.98. The five patients had tumors of stage T1-T3 N0M0, with maximum diameters ranging from about 4.2 to 10 cm. The 25 tumor region samples were profiled with Agilent mRNA microarrays so that TCRbeta repertoire diversity could be related to the local molecular phenotype. The paper as a whole reports these results and caveats: Repertoire overlap was found to be higher between tumor regions (mean roughly 36%) than between tumor-adjacent (around 17%) or tumor-blood (approximately 15%) pairs, consistent with antigen-driven expansion. Since the samples were bulk and unsorted, there was no way to compare CD4+ and CD8+ T cell repertoires. Only the TCR beta chain was sequenced, which likely underestimates true repertoire diversity because unpaired alpha chains were not captured. A significantly larger repertoire fraction was made up by the top 250 clones in tumors than in blood (p = 0.039). Just about 8-25% of top clones turned up in all five regions of a tumor, which suggests spatial heterogeneity among tumor-infiltrating T cells. Only a few patients were included in the study, and the authors note that the findings should be validated in a larger study.

TCRbeta-specific cDNA was reverse-transcribed from approximately 500 ng total RNA using a constant-region primer and ProtoScript II reverse transcriptase. TCRbeta libraries were built with three nested multiplex PCR rounds, a slightly modified ARM-PCR procedure. Multiplex TRBV1-TRBV30 forward primers and a Cbeta reverse primer were used in the first two PCR rounds, each of which was run for approximately 11 cycles. Sample barcodes and Illumina adapters were attached in a final 25-cycle PCR using Deep VentR polymerase. Before sequencing, amplicons of 200-500 bp were gel-purified using a QIAquick gel extraction kit. An Illumina HiSeq 2500 was used to sequence the TCRbeta amplicons with 250-bp paired-end reads. From the authors' description of their analysis: To recover full CDR3 sequences, reads were quality-trimmed using Trimmomatic v0.33 and paired reads were then merged using FLASH v1.2.11. V, D and J germline segments were assigned to the rearranged TCRbeta sequences by MiGEC v1.2.1b. Clonotype statistics, along with Shannon-Wiener diversity indices, were calculated using VDJtools v1.0.0. To reduce sampling bias, subsequent analyses other than the diversity analysis used only the 250 most abundant clonotypes in each sample. TCRdb reanalyzed the raw reads on its own, using fastp at Q25 for trimming and MiXCR for clone calling, and kept in-frame beta chains. When rows share a CDR3 protein, they turn into one entry using the most common DNA and genes. The V and J calls, along with clone size, are taken from TCRdb and not from the paper's own processing. This sample comprises approximately 110,000 distinct CDR3 sequences, around 84% of them detected only once. Approximately 20% of the sample is in the top ten clones.

The trim is 2 bases for V and 9 bases for J, with a gap of 14 bases between the germline ends. Based on the germline V gene, the CDR1 and CDR2 sequences are MGHDK and SYGVNS. Including cysteine and phenylalanine, the CDR3 has 14 amino acids. The only DNA kept is the CDR3, 42 bases in frame from the first base. Without any cell sorting, total RNA and DNA were extracted together from around 18-30 mg of bulk tissue using the AllPrep DNA/RNA mini kit. Between late 2015 and early 2016, several patients in China with histopathologically diagnosed primary liver carcinoma had their tumors surgically resected. At the time of sampling, the patients had chronic HBV infection and had not received any treatment. Five spatially separated regions were sampled from each tumor: the superior, inferior, left-lateral and right-lateral poles, plus the tumor centre. More than 80% viable tumor cells were found by histology in every tumor sample. Pieces of fresh tumor and adjacent tissue were cut in half, with one half kept in RNAlater at -80 degrees C and the other half sent for histology.

In the case of this clonotype: This receptor's antigen is unknown. This clone may be a read error of a much larger clone one base away.

Recombination joined TRBV25-1 with TRBJ1-5; there is no confident call for the D gene. The receptor's source is a man in his forties with primary liver carcinoma and hepatitis B virus infection. Sequencing was performed on liver tumor tissue from sampling region 3. The meaning of the sample's cell subset or site label: tumor region T3, left-lateral pole. CDR3 loop: CASSELIRDGPQHF. The nucleotides read TGTGCCAGCAGTGAACTCATCCGAGACGGGCCCCAGCATTTT. The variable domain in full, with residues beyond the CDR3 obtained from the reference TRBV25-1 and TRBJ1-5 genes, is EADIYQTPRYLVIGTGKKITLECSQTMGHDKMYWYQQDPGMELHLIHYSYGVNSTEKGDLSSESTVSRIRTEHFPLTLESARPSHTSQYLCASSELIRDGPQHFGDGTRLSIL.